The subject of this entry is one T cell receptor (beta chain). The record originates from a study of blood T cell repertoires in COVID-19. Germline V gives CDR1 SGHTA, CDR2 FQGNSA. The CDR3 length is 15 residues. The J segment lost 2 bases and the V segment lost 0 bases, leaving 2 bases of the junction unmatched. The protocol was immunoSEQ multiplex PCR, while the TCRdb copy is restricted to in-frame clones and leaves out a portion. The sample carries 210,000 or so clones, more than 60% recorded once. Specimen: peripheral blood. The chain has TRBV7-2 and TRBJ2-7; 9 nucleotides align to TRBD2. This clonotype was obtained from a man aged 45 to 65 who had recovered from COVID-19. CDR3 protein: CASSLAIAGAYEQYF. The CDR3 bases are TGTGCCAGCAGCTTAGCGATAGCGGGAGCCTACGAGCAGTACTTC.